A selection of T cell receptor beta chains follows, all from one sample in a study of PD-1 blockade in classical Hodgkin lymphoma. TCRdb keeps only in-frame clones here, not all; method: immunoSEQ multiplex PCR. The sample records 15,000 or so clones, 70% to 90% being singletons. The specimen was peripheral blood mononuclear cells (PBMCs), collected at baseline. The origin of the receptors is a human donor with classical Hodgkin lymphoma. CDR3s include the opening cysteine and the closing phenylalanine or tryptophan. A D gene is named only where the DNA matches it firmly.

TRBV30	NA	TRBJ2-7	CAWSYTVSSYEQYF
TRBV6-5	NA	TRBJ2-7	CASSYSGWDEQYF
TRBV29-1	NA	TRBJ1-1	CSVPSDSRNTEAFF
TRBV7-9	TRBD1	TRBJ1-2	CASSLNLGQGASGYTF
TRBV19	NA	TRBJ1-1	CASSRGGLETEAFF
TRBV7-9	NA	TRBJ1-1	CASSPGLNTEAFF
TRBV2	NA	TRBJ1-5	CASSEGVEGGNQPQHF
TRBV18	NA	TRBJ1-2	CASSPLQGESGYTF
TRBV10-2	NA	TRBJ1-1	CASLQGGTEAFF
TRBV4-1	TRBD2	TRBJ2-7	CASSQDQTSGRKNEQYF
TRBV9	NA	TRBJ2-1	CASSAGSSYNEQFF
TRBV2	NA	TRBJ1-6	CASRTGLNSPLHF
TRBV6-6	TRBD2	TRBJ2-7	CASSSPTSGSSYEQYF
TRBV18	TRBD1	TRBJ1-2	CASSPLGTGGSNYGYTF
TRBV6-6	NA	TRBJ1-3	CASSPTGTGNTIYF
TRBV2	TRBD1	TRBJ2-1	CASEGQGTTYNEQFF
TRBV6-6	NA	TRBJ1-1	CASSPAGGGTEAFF
TRBV19	TRBD1	TRBJ1-5	CASRVQGGGNQPQHF
TRBV14	TRBD2	TRBJ2-3	CASSPLAGVVDTQYF
TRBV5-4	TRBD1	TRBJ2-7	CASSKTGSYEQYF
TRBV11-2	TRBD2	TRBJ2-3	CASTSSGGTNTQYF
TRBV19	NA	TRBJ1-2	CASSIVGGSDYGYTF
TRBV11-2	NA	TRBJ1-1	CASSLPAYNTEAFF
TRBV9	NA	TRBJ2-3	CASSVEPGGTDTQYF
TRBV4-3	NA	TRBJ2-7	CASSQDLGSPYEQYF
TRBV29-1	TRBD2	TRBJ2-3	CSVDDLAGGETDTQYF
TRBV2	NA	TRBJ1-6	CASSEVSPLHF
TRBV7-8	TRBD1	TRBJ2-1	CASGWTGLGNEQFF
TRBV18	TRBD2	TRBJ2-3	CASSPRLAGITDTQYF
TRBV2	NA	TRBJ2-5	CASSGDYQETQYF
TRBV7-9	TRBD1	TRBJ1-5	CASSSTPRQGEGQPQHF
TRBV10-3	TRBD1	TRBJ1-1	CAIRSLTGAGTEAFF
TRBV9	NA	TRBJ1-2	CASSAGTGYTF
TRBV14	NA	TRBJ1-3	CASSLLGPSSGNTIYF
TRBV27	TRBD1	TRBJ1-2	CASSQDRGQGYGYTF
TRBV30	NA	TRBJ1-4	CAWSASIDEKLFF
TRBV7-8	TRBD2	TRBJ2-1	CASSRAAGPNNEQFF
TRBV19	NA	TRBJ1-1	CASSGWTEAFF
TRBV27	NA	TRBJ1-2	CASSYTGRTNYGYTF
TRBV6-5	NA	TRBJ2-1	CASSPTWNYNEQFF